Below, 11 T cell receptor beta chains from the same sample are listed, as sequenced in a study of T cell changes during pregnancy in multiple sclerosis. The protocol was immunoSEQ multiplex PCR, while the TCRdb copy is restricted to in-frame clones and leaves out a portion. The sample has around 130,000 clones; less than 97% are singletons. The sample in question was peripheral blood, obtained after pregnancy. Every receptor here comes from a female donor with multiple sclerosis, enrolled in a pregnancy study.

This chain uses TRBV9 with TRBJ2-7; D perhaps matches TRBD1 (5 bases). Trimming stripped 2 bases from V and 2 bases from J, with 17 bases between. The CDR3 extends over 16 amino acids. The germline V gene encodes CDR1 SGDLS and CDR2 YYNGEE. The CDR3 DNA follows: TGTGCCAGCAGCGTCGGGCAGGGCTTTCTTCCCTACGAGCAGTACTTC. Translation gives CASSVGQGFLPYEQYF.

The rearrangement uses TRBV28 and TRBJ2-3; 7 bases map to TRBD1. The CDR3 runs 17 residues. CDR1 and CDR2 from the germline V gene are MDHEN and SYDVKM. The junction had 10 bases not matched to a gene; V was cut back by 1 base and J by 3 bases. CDR3 bases: TGTGCCAGCAGTTTATCGCCGGGACAGCCTATGACAGATACGCAGTATTTT. Translation: CASSLSPGQPMTDTQYF.

Of note for this clone: One junction end does not reproduce the germline sequence, and a read error may be involved. This chain uses TRBV7-7 with TRBJ2-2; 10 bases are shared with TRBD2. This CDR3 has 16 amino acids. Germline V gene lookup returns CDR1 SSHAT and CDR2 FNYEAQ (reference sequence). The CDR3 DNA follows: TGTGCTAGCAGGCTCTCTAGCGGGGGTAACACCGGGGAGCTGTTTTTT. Amino acid sequence: CASRLSSGGNTGELFF. Supplemented by reference TRBV7-7 and TRBJ2-2, the full variable domain reads GAGVSQSPRYKVTKRGQDVTLRCDPISSHATLYWYQQALGQGPEFLTYFNYEAQPDKSGLPSDRFSAERPEGSISTLTIQRTEQRDSAMYRCASRLSSGGNTGELFFGEGSRLTVL.

The chain links TRBV5-6 to TRBJ1-4; 7 bases are shared with TRBD1. Trimming cost V 3 bases and J 0 bases; bases outside gene matches: 5. CDR1 and CDR2 (germline): SGHDT, YYEEEE. The CDR3 is 16 amino acids. CDR3 sequence: CASSSGTGATNEKLFF. DNA of the CDR3: TGTGCCAGCAGCTCAGGTACAGGGGCAACTAATGAAAAACTGTTTTTT.

The CDR3 sequence is CASSPGQGASQPQHF. The CDR3 region has the DNA TGTGCCAGCAGCCCTGGACAGGGGGCGTCGCAGCCCCAGCATTTT. This chain links TRBV7-8 with TRBJ1-5, with TRBD1 identical over 11 bases. Germline values: CDR1 SGHVS, CDR2 FQNEAQ. The CDR3 consists of 15 residues. J was trimmed by 7 bases and V by 5 bases; bases with no gene match: 7.

V usage is TRBV2 and J usage is TRBJ1-1; D is unclear. Per the germline V gene, CDR1 is SNHLY and CDR2 is FYNNEI. This CDR3 region has 14 residues. V was clipped by 3 bases and J by 0 bases, with 8 bases between them. CDR3 sequence (DNA): TGTGCCAGCAGTGAGCGAGTCATGAACACTGAAGCTTTCTTT. Its protein is CASSERVMNTEAFF.

This rearrangement joins TRBV2 to TRBJ2-7; maybe TRBD1 (5 bases). Germline CDR1 reads SNHLY; CDR2 reads FYNNEI. Trimming left V 5 bases short and J 3 bases short, with 14 bases between. CDR3 length: 14 amino acids. CDR3 nucleotides: TGTGCCAGCAGTTATAAGACAGATTTCTACGAGCAGTACTTC. Residues: CASSYKTDFYEQYF.

The chain carries TRBV2 and TRBJ2-7; D gene unclear. V was clipped by 5 bases and J by 6 bases, with 14 bases between them. The CDR3 length is 13 residues. Germline lookup yields CDR1 SNHLY and CDR2 FYNNEI. CDR3 DNA sequence: TGTGCCAGCAGTCCTGGGTCGGGTGGCGAGCAGTACTTC. Its protein is CASSPGSGGEQYF.

The gene calls are TRBV19 and TRBJ2-7; D possibly corresponds to TRBD1 (5 bases). The germline V and J ends were trimmed by 5 bases and 2 bases, with 16 bases remaining between them. The CDR3 covers 15 residues. Germline CDR1 reads LNHDA; CDR2 reads SQIVND (reference sequence). CDR3 in amino acids: CASSVLTEPPYEQYF. CDR3 DNA sequence: TGTGCCAGTAGTGTACTGACAGAGCCCCCCTACGAGCAGTACTTC.

This chain connects TRBV30 to TRBJ1-2; 7 bases align to TRBD1. CDR1 and CDR2 from the germline V gene are GTSNPN and SVGIG (reference sequence). CDR3 length equals 13 residues. The V gene end was trimmed by 4 bases and the J gene end by 4 bases; junction bases not matched to a gene: 6. CDR3 coding DNA: TGTGCCTGGAATCCGGGACAGTCCTATGGCTACACCTTC. Protein product: CAWNPGQSYGYTF. Combining the CDR3 with reference TRBV30 and TRBJ1-2 gives the whole variable domain SQTIHQWPATLVQPVGSPLSLECTVEGTSNPNLYWYRQAAGRGLQLLFYSVGIGQISSEVPQNLSASRPQDRQFILSSKKLLLSDSGFYLCAWNPGQSYGYTFGSGTRLTVV.

The gene calls are TRBV27 and TRBJ2-7, with a weak D call TRBD2 (5 bases). The CDR3 consists of 13 residues. V was pared by 4 bases and J by 1 base, with 8 bases between. Per the germline V gene, CDR1 is MNHEY and CDR2 is SMNVEV (reference sequence). The CDR3 region is CASSSGISYEQYF. The CDR3 DNA follows: TGTGCCAGCAGTTCCGGGATTTCCTACGAGCAGTACTTC.